One and the same sample provided the 18 T cell receptor beta chains below, sequenced in a study of cytomegalovirus exposure and HLA in healthy donors. In the PCR, 60 Vbeta and 13 Jbeta primers were used. Profiled with immunoSEQ multiplex PCR; TCRdb holds only in-frame clones, not every one. The sample records about 170,000 clones, roughly 86% being singletons. The specimen was PBMCs. All receptors derive from a girl between 10 and 17 years old in good health and CMV-seropositive.

This chain joins TRBV2 and TRBJ1-1, with D unclear. The CDR3 consists of 15 residues. V lost 7 bases and J lost 0, with 15 bases in between. Germline loops: CDR1 SNHLY, CDR2 FYNNEI. CDR3 sequence: CASTHRTGMNTEAFF. CDR3 nucleotide sequence: TGTGCCAGCACTCATCGGACGGGAATGAACACTGAAGCTTTCTTT.

The V and J genes are TRBV5-4 and TRBJ2-7, with 8 positions matching TRBD2. V lost 0 bases, J lost 6 bases, and 8 bases stayed unmatched. In germline, CDR1 is SGHNT, CDR2 YYREEE (reference sequence). This CDR3 contains 15 residues. CDR3 DNA sequence: TGTGCCAGCAGCTTGGACTGGCGGGGGGCCAGCGAGCAGTACTTC. The encoded protein is CASSLDWRGASEQYF.

The chain uses TRBV2 and TRBJ1-6; D gene uncertain. The V gene lost 4 bases and the J gene lost 11 bases, with 12 bases spanning the gap. CDR1 is SNHLY, CDR2 FYNNEI, per germline. The length of the CDR3 is 13 residues. CDR3 protein: CASSGEFGPPLHF. Here the CDR3 DNA reads TGTGCCAGCAGTGGGGAGTTCGGCCCACCCCTCCACTTT.

This chain uses TRBV13 with TRBJ1-3; D might be TRBD1 (5 bases). The CDR3 has 14 amino acids. V was trimmed by 5 bases and J by 0 bases, leaving 8 bases between them. Looked up from germline, CDR1 is PRHDT and CDR2 is FYEKMQ (reference sequence). CDR3: CASSVQGSGNTIYF. DNA for the CDR3: TGTGCCAGCAGCGTCCAGGGCTCTGGAAACACCATATATTTT.

The V call is TRBV19, the J call TRBJ1-1, with D tentatively TRBD1 (5 bases). The CDR3 runs 10 residues. Trimming stripped 7 bases from V and 11 bases from J, with 11 bases between. CDR1 and CDR2 from the germline V gene are LNHDA and SQIVND (reference sequence). The DNA for the CDR3 is TGTGCCAGTATGGGACGGGGGGCTTTCTTT. It is translated as CASMGRGAFF.

As for this clone: One junction end does not reproduce the germline sequence, and a read error may be involved. The chain joins TRBV6-5 to TRBJ1-3; D remains ambiguous. Germline-derived CDR1 and CDR2 are MNHEY and SVGAGI. This CDR3 comprises 13 residues. As DNA, the CDR3 is TGTGCCAGCAGTTACTCGAATGGAGACACCATATATTTT. Its protein product is CASSYSNGDTIYF.

This clone has only one observation. The gene calls are TRBV7-9 and TRBJ1-2; weak D call: TRBD1 (5 bases). V shed 0 bases and J shed 8 bases, with 10 bases lying between them. The CDR3 has 13 amino acids. Germline lookup yields CDR1 SEHNR and CDR2 FQNEAQ (reference sequence). DNA of the CDR3: TGTGCCAGCAGCTTAGCGCAGGGTCACGGCTACACCTTC. Protein product: CASSLAQGHGYTF. Full variable domain (remainder filled in from reference TRBV7-9 and TRBJ1-2): DTGVSQNPRHKITKRGQNVTFRCDPISEHNRLYWYRQTLGQGPEFLTYFQNEAQLEKSRLLSDRFSAERPKGSFSTLEIQRTEQGDSAMYLCASSLAQGHGYTFGSGTRLTVV.

The chain joins TRBV10-2 to TRBJ1-1; 11 bases align to TRBD1. The germline V gene has CDR1 WSHSY and CDR2 SAAADI. V was pared by 6 bases and J by 5 bases, with 2 bases of the junction left unmatched. CDR3 length equals 13 residues. CDR3 sequence: CASRGQGATEAFF. The CDR3 DNA follows: TGCGCCAGCAGAGGACAGGGGGCAACTGAAGCTTTCTTT.

The rearrangement uses TRBV25-1 and TRBJ1-1; 9 positions match TRBD1. The CDR3 consists of 15 residues. J was trimmed by 4 bases and V by 5 bases; bases with no gene match: 8. Germline loops: CDR1 MGHDK, CDR2 SYGVNS. Written as DNA, the CDR3 is TGTGCCAGCAGTTCACACCCGGACAGGGGCACTGAAGCTTTCTTT. Translation gives CASSSHPDRGTEAFF.

The rearrangement joins TRBV9 to TRBJ2-7; possible D gene TRBD1, 7 bases. The germline gives CDR1 SGDLS, CDR2 YYNGEE. Trimming removed 4 bases at V and 3 bases at J, with 17 bases between. There are 15 residues in the CDR3. DNA of the CDR3: TGTGCCAGCAGCCCAAGACAGGGAGGTCACTACGAGCAGTACTTC. The encoded protein is CASSPRQGGHYEQYF. The complete variable domain, with remaining parts taken from reference TRBV9 and TRBJ2-7, reads DSGVTQTPKHLITATGQRVTLRCSPRSGDLSVYWYQQSLDQGLQFLIQYYNGEERAKGNILERFSAQQFPDLHSELNLSSLELGDSALYFCASSPRQGGHYEQYFGPGTRLTVT.

This chain joins TRBV7-9 and TRBJ2-7; D perhaps matches TRBD1 (6 bases). The germline CDR1 and CDR2 sequences are SEHNR and FQNEAQ (reference sequence). V lost 5 bases, J lost 0 bases, and 8 bases lay in between. The CDR3 length is 13 residues. This CDR3 is CASSPGVSYEQYF. Written as DNA, the CDR3 is TGTGCCAGCAGCCCAGGGGTCTCCTACGAGCAGTACTTC.

This clone was counted a few times. V and J are TRBV9 and TRBJ2-1; TRBD2 matches at 12 bases. V was clipped by 1 base and J by 9 bases; unmatched bases: 11. This CDR3 comprises 17 residues. CDR1 is SGDLS, CDR2 YYNGEE, per germline. The CDR3 is CASSVLASGGAIGEQFF. The CDR3 DNA is TGTGCCAGCAGCGTACTGGCTAGCGGGGGGGCTATAGGTGAGCAGTTCTTC.

CDR3 sequence reads: CASSPGQVDEQYF. The CDR3 region has the DNA TGTGCCAGCAGCCCGGGACAGGTGGACGAGCAGTACTTC. This chain uses TRBV5-4 with TRBJ2-7; 8 bases map to TRBD1. Germline CDR1 and CDR2: SGHNT and YYREEE (reference sequence). After removal of 4 bases from V and 5 bases from J, the junction contained 5 bases not matched to a gene. This CDR3 is 13 amino acids long.

The chain links TRBV6-5 to TRBJ2-5; tentatively, D is TRBD2 (6 bases). V lost 2 bases and J 5 bases, leaving 12 bases between the germline ends. This CDR3 comprises 14 residues. In germline, CDR1 is MNHEY, CDR2 SVGAGI. This CDR3 is CASSYTGDWETQYF. The CDR3, as DNA: TGTGCCAGCAGTTACACGGGGGATTGGGAGACCCAGTACTTC.

J is TRBJ1-1 and V is TRBV6-6, with a possible D match to TRBD1 (6 bases). Germline V gene sequence: CDR1 MNHNY, CDR2 SVGAGI (reference sequence). This CDR3 has 14 amino acids. The V end was cut by 0 bases, the J end by 2 bases, with 7 bases between. The CDR3 protein is CASSYSTGNTEAFF. The DNA for the CDR3 is TGTGCCAGCAGTTACTCGACAGGTAACACTGAAGCTTTCTTT.

The J gene is TRBJ1-1, the V gene TRBV4-2, with D perhaps matching TRBD1 (5 bases). This CDR3 contains 14 residues. Trimming shortened V by 2 bases and J by 5 bases, and 12 bases separated the two germline ends. Germline V lookup: CDR1 LGHNA, CDR2 YNFKEQ. The CDR3 here is CASSQPSGGTEAFF. In nucleotides, the CDR3 is TGTGCCAGCAGCCAACCCTCGGGGGGGACTGAAGCTTTCTTT.

The V call is TRBV19, the J call TRBJ1-3; D is perhaps TRBD1 (5 bases). Germline assignment: CDR1 LNHDA and CDR2 SQIVND (reference sequence). Trimming took 6 bases from V and 2 from J, leaving 17 bases between them. This CDR3 is 16 amino acids long. Written as DNA, the CDR3 is TGTGCCAGTAGGGACCGAGACTGGGGCACTGGAAACACCATATATTTT. This codes for CASRDRDWGTGNTIYF.

This chain uses TRBV27 with TRBJ1-2, with a possible D match to TRBD1 (5 bases). Germline V gives CDR1 MNHEY, CDR2 SMNVEV (reference sequence). V was cut by 6 bases and J by 7 bases, with 15 bases left in between. This CDR3 spans 13 amino acids. The CDR3 reads CASREGVRSGYTF. The CDR3 DNA follows: TGTGCCAGCAGAGAAGGGGTAAGAAGTGGCTACACCTTC.